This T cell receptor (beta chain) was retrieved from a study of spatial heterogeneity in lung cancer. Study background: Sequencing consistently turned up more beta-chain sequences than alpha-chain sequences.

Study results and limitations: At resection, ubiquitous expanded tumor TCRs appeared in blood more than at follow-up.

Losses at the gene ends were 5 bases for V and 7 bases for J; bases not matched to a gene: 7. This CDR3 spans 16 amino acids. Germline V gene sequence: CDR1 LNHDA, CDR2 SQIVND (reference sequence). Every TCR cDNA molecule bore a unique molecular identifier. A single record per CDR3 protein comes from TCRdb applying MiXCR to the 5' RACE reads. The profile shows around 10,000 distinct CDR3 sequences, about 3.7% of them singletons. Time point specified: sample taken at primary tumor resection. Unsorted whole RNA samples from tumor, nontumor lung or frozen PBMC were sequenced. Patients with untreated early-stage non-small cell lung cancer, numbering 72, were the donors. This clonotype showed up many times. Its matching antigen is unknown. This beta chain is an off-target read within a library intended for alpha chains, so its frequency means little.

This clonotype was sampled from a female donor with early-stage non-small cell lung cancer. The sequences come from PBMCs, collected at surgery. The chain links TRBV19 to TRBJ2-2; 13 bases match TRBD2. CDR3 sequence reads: CASSAGLAGTVGELFF. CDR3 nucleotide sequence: TGTGCCAGTAGTGCGGGACTAGCGGGGACCGTCGGGGAGCTGTTTTTT.